This T cell receptor (beta chain) was profiled in a study of OX40 agonist ivuxolimab in advanced cancers. On the study more broadly: The study enrolled dose-escalation patients with hepatocellular carcinoma, melanoma, renal cell or head and neck cancer. Study results and caveats: No antigen was identified for the clonally expanded peripheral T cells. Compared with CD4+, CD8+ T cells on average had more expanded clones. Part of the nonresponder group also had normalized T-cell clonal expansion that was low.

Regarding this clone: What it binds is unknown.

The CDR3 consists of 12 residues. Trimming shortened V by 7 bases and J by 13 bases, and 17 bases separated the two germline ends. Germline CDR1 reads SNHLY; CDR2 reads FYNNEI. Sequenced by immunoSEQ multiplex PCR; TCRdb stores in-frame clones only, minus some. Of fewer than 65,000 clones in the sample, 65% to 90% were seen once. The TCR comes from an adult with an advanced solid tumor such as melanoma, head and neck, liver or kidney cancer. The chain combines TRBV2 with TRBJ2-1; D is unclear. This sample comprised CD4+ or CD8+ T cells sorted from blood, obtained in a trial of the OX40 agonist ivuxolimab. The CDR3 reads CASTIQLSHQFF. In nucleotides, the CDR3 is TGTGCCAGCACGATCCAGCTGTCGCATCAGTTCTTC.